The present T cell receptor (beta chain) was sequenced within a study of CD8+CD57+ T cells in acquired aplastic anemia. Broader study findings: Patients and controls shared 25 to 30 CD8+ CDR3 sequences.

In the case of this clonotype: No antigen is known for it.

Template material for TCR beta VDJ and CDR3 profiling consisted of genomic DNA. TCRdb re-called the reads with MiXCR, one entry per CDR3 protein. The top ten clones hold less than 0.85% of a sample with 400,000 to 600,000 distinct CDR3 sequences, roughly a third of them seen once. In patients chosen for sequencing, flow cytometry had shown CD8+CD57+ cell expansion. The cohort consisted entirely of patients having severe acquired aplastic anemia. By the time of blood sampling, patients had still received no therapy. This CDR3 has 15 residues. CDR1 is SGHTA, CDR2 FQGTGA, per germline. V shed 5 bases and J shed 5 bases, with 18 bases lying between them.

The sequencing sample was made of sorted CD4+, CD8+, or CD8+CD57+ T cells (not recorded which) from PBMCs. The sequence was collected from a human donor with aplastic anemia. The chain links TRBV7-3 to TRBJ2-5, with D tentatively TRBD2 (6 bases). The CDR3, as DNA: TGTGCCAGCAGCGTCGGGTGGGGGGAGGATGAGACCCAGTACTTC. Translating gives CASSVGWGEDETQYF.